The following is a T cell receptor beta chain sequence with its context. TCRdb's copy holds only in-frame clones and misses some; the assay was immunoSEQ multiplex PCR. This table has roughly 120,000 clones, about 82% appearing once. Trimming took 7 bases from V and 1 from J; bases not matched to a gene: 8. CDR1 is MNHEY, CDR2 SVGAGI, per germline. The CDR3 length is 15 residues. The source of the sample is a study of blood T cell repertoires in COVID-19. Sequences were obtained from peripheral blood. The receptor was derived from a human donor in a cohort sampled during active COVID-19. The genes are TRBV6-5 and TRBJ1-1, with 8 bases matching TRBD1. CDR3 region: CASTWTGNRNTEAFF. CDR3 bases: TGTGCCAGCACCTGGACAGGGAACAGGAACACTGAAGCTTTCTTT.